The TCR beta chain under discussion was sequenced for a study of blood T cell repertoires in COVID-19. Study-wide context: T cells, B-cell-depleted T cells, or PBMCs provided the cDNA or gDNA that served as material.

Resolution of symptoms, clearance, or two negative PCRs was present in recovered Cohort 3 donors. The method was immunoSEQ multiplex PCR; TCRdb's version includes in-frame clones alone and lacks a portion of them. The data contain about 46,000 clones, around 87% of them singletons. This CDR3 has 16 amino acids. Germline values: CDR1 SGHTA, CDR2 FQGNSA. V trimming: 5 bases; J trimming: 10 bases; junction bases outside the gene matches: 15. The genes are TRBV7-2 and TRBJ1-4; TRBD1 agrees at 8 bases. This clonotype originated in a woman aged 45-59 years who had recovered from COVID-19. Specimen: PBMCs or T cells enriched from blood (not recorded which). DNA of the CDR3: TGTGCCAGCAGCCCCAACCCCAGGGGGCTCGGTGGAAAACTGTTTTTT. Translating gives CASSPNPRGLGGKLFF. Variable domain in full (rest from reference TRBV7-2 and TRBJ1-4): GAGVSQSPSNKVTEKGKDVELRCDPISGHTALYWYRQSLGQGLEFLIYFQGNSAPDKSGLPSDRFSAERTGGSVSTLTIQRTQQEDSAVYLCASSPNPRGLGGKLFFGSGTQLSVL.